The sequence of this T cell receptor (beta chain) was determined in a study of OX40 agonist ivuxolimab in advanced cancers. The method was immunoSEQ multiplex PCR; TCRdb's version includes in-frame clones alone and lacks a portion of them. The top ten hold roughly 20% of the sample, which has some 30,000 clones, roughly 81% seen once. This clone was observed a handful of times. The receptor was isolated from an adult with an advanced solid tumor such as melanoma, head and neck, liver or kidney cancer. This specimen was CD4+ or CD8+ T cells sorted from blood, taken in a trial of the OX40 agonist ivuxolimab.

The CDR3 is CASSPSAGRTVLSEAFF. In DNA, the CDR3 is TGTGCCAGCTCACCATCCGCAGGTCGGACAGTTCTGTCTGAAGCTTTCTTT. The V gene is TRBV18, the J gene TRBJ1-1; TRBD1 is a possible D gene (6 bases). The CDR3 consists of 17 residues. Germline V gives CDR1 KGHSH, CDR2 LQKENI. V was shortened by 2 bases and J by 6 bases, with 22 bases between the two germline ends. Full variable domain (remainder filled in from reference TRBV18 and TRBJ1-1): NAGVMQNPRHLVRRRGQEARLRCSPMKGHSHVYWYRQLPEEGLKFMVYLQKENIIDESGMPKERFSAEFPKEGPSILRIQQVVRGDSAAYFCASSPSAGRTVLSEAFFGQGTRLTVV.